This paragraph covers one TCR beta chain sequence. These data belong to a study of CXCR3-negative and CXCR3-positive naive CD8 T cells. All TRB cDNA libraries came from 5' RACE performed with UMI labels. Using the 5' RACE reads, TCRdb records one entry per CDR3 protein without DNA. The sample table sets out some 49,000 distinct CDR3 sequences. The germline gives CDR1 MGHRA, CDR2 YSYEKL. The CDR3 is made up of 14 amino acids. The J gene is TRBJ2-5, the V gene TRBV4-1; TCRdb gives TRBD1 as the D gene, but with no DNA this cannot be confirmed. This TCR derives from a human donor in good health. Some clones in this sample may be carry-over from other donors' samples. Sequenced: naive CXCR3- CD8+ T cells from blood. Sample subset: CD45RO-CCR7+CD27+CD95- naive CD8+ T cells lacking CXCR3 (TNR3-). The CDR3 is CASSHIGQTRTQYF.